This T cell receptor (beta chain) is drawn from a study of T-cell reconstitution after alpha-beta-depleted transplantation in children. V gave up 8 bases and J gave up 6 bases; unmatched junction bases: 5. Germline V CDR1 and CDR2: MNHEY, SVGEGT. This CDR3 contains 12 residues. Unique molecular identifiers were used in preparing the TCRbeta library. From the PCR reads, TCRdb called clonotypes with MiXCR, one entry per CDR3 protein. The sample holds about 540,000 distinct CDR3 sequences, around 19% seen once. The genes are TRBV6-2 or TRBV6-3 and TRBJ2-7; 9 bases map to TRBD2. This clonotype was sampled from a human donor who donated a stem cell graft to a child with acute lymphoblastic leukemia. The material sequenced was PBMCs from the stem cell graft donor, taken from the stem cell graft. CDR3 protein: CASGGRAGEQYF. The DNA of the CDR3 is TGTGCCAGCGGCGGGAGGGCCGGCGAGCAGTACTTC.